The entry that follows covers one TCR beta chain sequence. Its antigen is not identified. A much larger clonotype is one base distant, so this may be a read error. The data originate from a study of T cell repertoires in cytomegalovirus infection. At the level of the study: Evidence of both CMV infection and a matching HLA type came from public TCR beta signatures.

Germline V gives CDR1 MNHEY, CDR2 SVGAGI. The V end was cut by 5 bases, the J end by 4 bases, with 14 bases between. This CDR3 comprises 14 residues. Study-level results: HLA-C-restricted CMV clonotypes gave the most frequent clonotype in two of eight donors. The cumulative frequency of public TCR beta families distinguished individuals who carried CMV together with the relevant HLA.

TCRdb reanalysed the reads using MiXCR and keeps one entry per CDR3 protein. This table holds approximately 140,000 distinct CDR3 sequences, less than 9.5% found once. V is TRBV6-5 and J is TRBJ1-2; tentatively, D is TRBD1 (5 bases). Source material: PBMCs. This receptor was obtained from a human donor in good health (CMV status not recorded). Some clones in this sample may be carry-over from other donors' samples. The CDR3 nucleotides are TGTGCCAGCAGTCCAAGACAGAGGGCCTATGGCTACACCTTC. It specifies CASSPRQRAYGYTF.